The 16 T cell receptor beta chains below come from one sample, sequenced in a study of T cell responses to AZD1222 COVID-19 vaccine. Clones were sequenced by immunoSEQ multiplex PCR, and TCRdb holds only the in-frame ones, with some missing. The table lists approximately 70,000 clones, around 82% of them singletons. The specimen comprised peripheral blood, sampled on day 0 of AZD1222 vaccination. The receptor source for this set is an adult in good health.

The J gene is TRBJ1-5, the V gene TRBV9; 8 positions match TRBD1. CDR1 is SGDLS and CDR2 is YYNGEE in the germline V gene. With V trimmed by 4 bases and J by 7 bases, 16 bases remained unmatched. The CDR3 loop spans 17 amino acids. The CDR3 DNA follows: TGTGCCAGCAGCCTCAGCGGGGACGACAGGGGCAGGCAGCCCCAGCATTTT. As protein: CASSLSGDDRGRQPQHF.

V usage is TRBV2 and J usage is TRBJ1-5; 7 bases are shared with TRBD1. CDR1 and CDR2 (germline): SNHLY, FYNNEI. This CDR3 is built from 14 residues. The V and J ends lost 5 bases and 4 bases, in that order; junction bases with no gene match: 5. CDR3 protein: CASSQTGLNQPQHF. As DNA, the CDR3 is TGTGCCAGCAGTCAGACAGGGCTAAATCAGCCCCAGCATTTT.

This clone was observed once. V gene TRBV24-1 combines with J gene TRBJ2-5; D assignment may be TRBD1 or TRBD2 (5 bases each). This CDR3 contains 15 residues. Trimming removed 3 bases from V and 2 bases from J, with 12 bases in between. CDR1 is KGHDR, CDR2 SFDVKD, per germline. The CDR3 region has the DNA TGTGCCACCAGTGATATGGGACGGCCGCAAGAGACCCAGTACTTC. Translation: CATSDMGRPQETQYF.

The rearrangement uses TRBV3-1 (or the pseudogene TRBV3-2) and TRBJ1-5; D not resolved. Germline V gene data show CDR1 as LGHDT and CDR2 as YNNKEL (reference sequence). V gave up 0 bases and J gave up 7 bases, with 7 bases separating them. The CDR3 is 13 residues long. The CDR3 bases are TGTGCCAGCAGCCAAGATCTAGGGCAGCCCCAGCATTTT. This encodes CASSQDLGQPQHF.

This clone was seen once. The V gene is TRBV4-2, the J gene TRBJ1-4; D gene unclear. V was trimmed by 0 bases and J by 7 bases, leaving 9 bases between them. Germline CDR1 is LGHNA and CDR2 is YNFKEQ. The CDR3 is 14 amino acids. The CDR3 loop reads CASSQDLLAEKLFF. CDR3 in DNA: TGTGCCAGCAGCCAAGATCTCCTTGCTGAAAAACTGTTTTTT.

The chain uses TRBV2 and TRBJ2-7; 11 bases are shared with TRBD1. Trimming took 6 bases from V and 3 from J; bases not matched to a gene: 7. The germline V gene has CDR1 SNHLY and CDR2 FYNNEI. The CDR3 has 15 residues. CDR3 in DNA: TGTGCCAGCAGCCCAGCGGGGACAGGGGGCTACGAGCAGTACTTC. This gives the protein CASSPAGTGGYEQYF.

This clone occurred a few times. The CDR3 reads CASSHGKTDTQYF. The CDR3 DNA reads as TGCGCCAGCAGCCACGGGAAGACAGATACGCAGTATTTT. The genes are TRBV4-3 and TRBJ2-3, with D possibly TRBD2 on 5 matching bases. CDR1 and CDR2 (germline): LGHNA, YSLEER. V lost 3 bases and J 3 bases, leaving 7 bases between the germline ends. There are 13 residues in the CDR3.

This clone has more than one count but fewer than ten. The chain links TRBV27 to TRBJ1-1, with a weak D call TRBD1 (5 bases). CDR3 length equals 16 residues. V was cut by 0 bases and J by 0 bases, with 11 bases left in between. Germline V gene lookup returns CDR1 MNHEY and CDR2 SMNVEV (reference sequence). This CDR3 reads CASSLSSGRMNTEAFF. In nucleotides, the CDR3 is TGTGCCAGCAGTTTATCATCGGGACGGATGAACACTGAAGCTTTCTTT.

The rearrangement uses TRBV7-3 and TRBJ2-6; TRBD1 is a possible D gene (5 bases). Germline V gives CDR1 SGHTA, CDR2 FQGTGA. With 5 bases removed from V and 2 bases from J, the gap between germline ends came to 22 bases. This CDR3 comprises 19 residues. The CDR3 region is CASSPGPVNRLTGANVLTF. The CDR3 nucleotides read TGTGCCAGCAGCCCCGGCCCGGTTAACAGGCTAACTGGGGCCAACGTCCTGACTTTC.

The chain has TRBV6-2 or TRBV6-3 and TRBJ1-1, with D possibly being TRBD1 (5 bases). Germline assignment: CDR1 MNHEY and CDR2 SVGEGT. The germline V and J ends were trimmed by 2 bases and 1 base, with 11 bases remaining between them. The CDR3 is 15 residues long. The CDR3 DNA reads TGTGCCAGCAGTTACATCCCGGGGGAGAACACTGAAGCTTTCTTT. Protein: CASSYIPGENTEAFF.

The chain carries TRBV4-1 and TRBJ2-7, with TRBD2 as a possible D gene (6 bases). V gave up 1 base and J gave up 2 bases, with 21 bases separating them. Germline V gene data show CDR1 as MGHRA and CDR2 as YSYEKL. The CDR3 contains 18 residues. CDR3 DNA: TGCGCCAGCAGCCAAGTTGAAGCGGGCCAGGGAGTCGCCTACGAGCAGTACTTC. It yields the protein CASSQVEAGQGVAYEQYF.

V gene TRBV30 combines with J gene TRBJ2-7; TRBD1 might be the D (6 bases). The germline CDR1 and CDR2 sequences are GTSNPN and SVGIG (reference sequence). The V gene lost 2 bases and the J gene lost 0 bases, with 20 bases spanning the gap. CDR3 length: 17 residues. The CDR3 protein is CAWSPPPGQGHSYEQYF. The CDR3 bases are TGTGCCTGGAGTCCCCCCCCGGGGCAGGGGCACTCCTACGAGCAGTACTTC.

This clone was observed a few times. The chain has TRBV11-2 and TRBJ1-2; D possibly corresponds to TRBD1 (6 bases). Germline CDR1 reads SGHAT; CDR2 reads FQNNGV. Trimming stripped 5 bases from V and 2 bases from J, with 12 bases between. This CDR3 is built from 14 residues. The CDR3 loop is CASSRSTGNYGYTF. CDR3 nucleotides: TGTGCCAGCAGCCGATCAACAGGGAACTATGGCTACACCTTC.

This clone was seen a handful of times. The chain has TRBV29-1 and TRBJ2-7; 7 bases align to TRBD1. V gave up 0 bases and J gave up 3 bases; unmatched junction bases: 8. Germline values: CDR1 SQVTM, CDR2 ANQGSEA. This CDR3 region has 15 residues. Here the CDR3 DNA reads TGCAGCGTTGAAGAAGCCAGGGGGTCTTTCTACGAGCAGTACTTC. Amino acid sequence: CSVEEARGSFYEQYF.

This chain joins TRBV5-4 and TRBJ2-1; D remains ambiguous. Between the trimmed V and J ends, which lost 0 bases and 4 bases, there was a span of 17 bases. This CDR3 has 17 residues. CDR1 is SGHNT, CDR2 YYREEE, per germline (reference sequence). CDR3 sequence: CASSLERNTVPYNEQFF. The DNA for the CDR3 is TGTGCCAGCAGCTTGGAACGCAATACGGTACCATACAATGAGCAGTTCTTC.

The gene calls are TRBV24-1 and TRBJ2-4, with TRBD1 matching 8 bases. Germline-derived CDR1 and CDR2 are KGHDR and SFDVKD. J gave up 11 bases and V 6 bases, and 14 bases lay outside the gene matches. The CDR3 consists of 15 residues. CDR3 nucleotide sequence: TGTGCCACCAGTCTTTTGCGGGGCAGGGGGCCGTTTCAGTACTTC. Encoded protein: CATSLLRGRGPFQYF.